The present T cell receptor (beta chain) was sequenced within a study of blood T cell repertoires in COVID-19 (dated by TCRdb to the early 2020s). About the study as a whole: The collaborator samples originated in the United States, Italy and Spain and spanned the acute and convalescent phases of COVID-19. The prospective study material was composed of cDNA or gDNA derived from T cells, B-cell-depleted T cells, or PBMCs. The dataset comprised deeply sampled blood TCRbeta repertoires from subjects exposed to, actively infected with, or recovered from COVID-19. The repertoires were released in a freely available public database intended as a resource for research on the immune response to SARS-CoV-2. Samples were obtained from the ongoing ImmuneRACE study (first 160 participants) and from approximately 1,200 subjects provided by 6 global collaborators. Sample metadata almost always included a de-identified subject ID, COVID-19 status, age in years and sex. Where HLA class I and class II types were available, the types were taken from metadata supplied by the sample provider, not from assay-based typing. Findings and caveats that apply to the study as a whole: Clinical and demographic metadata were provided uncurated, with the amount varying by source and participant.

The germline V gene (reference sequence) supplies CDR1 SGHNT and CDR2 YYREEE. V is trimmed back by 5 bases and J by 7 bases, and the junction contains 6 bases that no gene match accounts for. The CDR3, from cysteine to phenylalanine, totals 13 residues. The kept DNA is CDR3 alone, 39 bases in frame from the first base. In this sample, this clone turned up once. Its antigen remains unidentified. No quality values exist for individual bases; no much larger clone is one base distant. Enrolling through a virtual design, the prospective study's participants ranged in age from roughly 18 to 95 years and lived across 24 United States geographic areas. Cohort assignment in the prospective study relied on participant-reported clinical history from a screening survey and a study questionnaire. A participant counted as exposed if, within 2 weeks of entering the study, that participant had been in contact with someone who had a PCR-confirmed or clinician-diagnosed COVID-19 case. In the prospective study, whole blood, serum and a nasopharyngeal or oropharyngeal swab were collected from each participant by mobile phlebotomists. Over an approximately 2-month period, participants in the prospective study had the option of providing additional blood draws and questionnaires. Before DNA extraction, blood samples from the prospective study were shipped at room temperature or frozen.

TCRbeta CDR3 regions were amplified from genomic DNA using the immunoSEQ Assay, a bias-controlled multiplex PCR. Turning to the authors' computational methods: The number of nucleated cells in each sample was estimated by amplification of reference gene primers within the assay. To quantify the absolute abundance of each unique TCRbeta CDR3 rearrangement, sequence reads were collapsed and filtered. Productive Simpson clonality was computed per sample as the square root of Simpson's diversity index over productive rearrangements. The table comes from immuneACCESS by way of TCRdb, which keeps in-frame sequences with V and J called. Part of the clones is missing from these tables; in studies checked, under half for an unresolved V gene and the rest for unknown reasons. The V and J calls and the clone size are those of that table, but D and trimming were determined from the DNA. The sample table holds about 430,000 clones, of which about 88% were seen once. The biggest ten clones account for roughly 1.4% of the sample.

The receptor was isolated from a young woman who had been exposed to COVID-19. Here the chain combines TRBV5-4 and TRBJ1-1; TRBD1 fits 9 bases in the junction. The sequenced sample consisted of PBMCs or T cells enriched from blood (not recorded which). The CDR3 loop reads CASRDRGTVEAFF. The nucleotide sequence is given as TGTGCCAGCAGGGACAGGGGAACGGTTGAAGCTTTCTTT. The reference TRBV5-4 and TRBJ1-1 proteins fill in what lies around the CDR3, so the full variable domain reads ETGVTQSPTHLIKTRGQQVTLRCSSQSGHNTVSWYQQALGQGPQFIFQYYREEENGRGNFPPRFSGLQFPNYSSELNVNALELDDSALYLCASRDRGTVEAFFGQGTRLTVV.